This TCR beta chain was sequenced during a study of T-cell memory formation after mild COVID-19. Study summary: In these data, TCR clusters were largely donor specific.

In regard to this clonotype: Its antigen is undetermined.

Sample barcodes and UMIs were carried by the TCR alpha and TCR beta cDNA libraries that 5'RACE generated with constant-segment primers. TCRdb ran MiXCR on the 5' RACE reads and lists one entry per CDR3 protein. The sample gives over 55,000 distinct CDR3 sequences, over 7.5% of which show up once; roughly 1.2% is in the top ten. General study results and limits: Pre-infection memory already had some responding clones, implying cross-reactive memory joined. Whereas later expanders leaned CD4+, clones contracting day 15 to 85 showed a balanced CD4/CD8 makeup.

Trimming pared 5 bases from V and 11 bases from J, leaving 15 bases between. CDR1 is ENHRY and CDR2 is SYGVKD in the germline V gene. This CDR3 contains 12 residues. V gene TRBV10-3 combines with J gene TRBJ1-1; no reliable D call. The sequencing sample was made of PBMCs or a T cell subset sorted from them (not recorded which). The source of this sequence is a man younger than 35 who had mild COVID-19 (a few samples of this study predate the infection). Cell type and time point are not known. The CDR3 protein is CAISPEGPRAFF. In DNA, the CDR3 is TGTGCCATCAGTCCGGAGGGCCCAAGGGCTTTCTTT.